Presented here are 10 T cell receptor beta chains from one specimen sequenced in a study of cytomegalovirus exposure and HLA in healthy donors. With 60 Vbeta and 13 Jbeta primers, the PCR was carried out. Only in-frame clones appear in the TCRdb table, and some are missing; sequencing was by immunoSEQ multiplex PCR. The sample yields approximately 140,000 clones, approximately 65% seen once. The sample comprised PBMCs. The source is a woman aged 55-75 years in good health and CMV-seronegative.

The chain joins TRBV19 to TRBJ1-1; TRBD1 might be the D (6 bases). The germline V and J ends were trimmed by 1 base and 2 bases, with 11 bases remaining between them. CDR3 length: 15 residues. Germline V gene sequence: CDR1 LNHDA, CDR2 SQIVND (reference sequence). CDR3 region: CASSIGAGVNTEAFF. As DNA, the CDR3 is TGTGCCAGTAGTATAGGAGCAGGGGTTAACACTGAAGCTTTCTTT.

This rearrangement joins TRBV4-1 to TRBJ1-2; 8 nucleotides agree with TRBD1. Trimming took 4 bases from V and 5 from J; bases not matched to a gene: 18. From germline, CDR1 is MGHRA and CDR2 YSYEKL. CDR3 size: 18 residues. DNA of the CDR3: TGCGCCAGCAGCCCCCAGTCCGGGACAGGTTTGGTGGGATATGGCTACACCTTC. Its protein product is CASSPQSGTGLVGYGYTF.

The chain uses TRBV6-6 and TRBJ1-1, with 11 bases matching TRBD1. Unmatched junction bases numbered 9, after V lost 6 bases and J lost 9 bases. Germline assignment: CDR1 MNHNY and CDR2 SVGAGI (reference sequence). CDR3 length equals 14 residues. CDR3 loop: CASSSGTGGRKAFF. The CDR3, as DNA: TGTGCCAGCAGCTCCGGGACAGGGGGTAGGAAAGCTTTCTTT.

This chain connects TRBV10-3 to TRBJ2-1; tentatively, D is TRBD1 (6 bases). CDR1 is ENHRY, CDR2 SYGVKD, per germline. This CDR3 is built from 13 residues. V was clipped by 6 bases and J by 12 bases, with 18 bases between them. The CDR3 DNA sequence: TGTGCCATCAGGGGGGACGGAGTCAGGGGGCAGTTCTTC. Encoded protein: CAIRGDGVRGQFF.

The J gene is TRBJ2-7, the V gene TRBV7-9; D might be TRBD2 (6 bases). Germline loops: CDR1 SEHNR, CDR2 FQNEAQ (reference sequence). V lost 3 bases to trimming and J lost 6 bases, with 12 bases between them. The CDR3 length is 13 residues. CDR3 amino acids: CASSFGGVSEQYF. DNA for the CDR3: TGTGCCAGCAGCTTCGGGGGAGTAAGCGAGCAGTACTTC.

Here the CDR3 reads CASSSPTGTQYF. DNA for the CDR3: TGTGCCAGCAGTTCCCCTACTGGGACCCAGTACTTC. V is TRBV27 and J is TRBJ2-5; unclear D gene. The V end was cut by 4 bases, the J end by 7 bases, with 10 bases between. This CDR3 has 12 amino acids. Germline CDR1 MNHEY, CDR2 SMNVEV (reference sequence).

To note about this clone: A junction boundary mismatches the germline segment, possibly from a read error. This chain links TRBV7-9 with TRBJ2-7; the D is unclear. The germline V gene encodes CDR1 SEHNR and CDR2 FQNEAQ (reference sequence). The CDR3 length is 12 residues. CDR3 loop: CSSSTHSYEQYF. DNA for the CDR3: TGTTCCAGCAGCACCCACAGCTACGAGCAGTACTTC.

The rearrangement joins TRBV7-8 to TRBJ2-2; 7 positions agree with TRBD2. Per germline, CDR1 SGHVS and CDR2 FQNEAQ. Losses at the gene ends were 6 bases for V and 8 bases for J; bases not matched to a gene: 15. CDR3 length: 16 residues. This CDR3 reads CASSGGAGAVMGELFF. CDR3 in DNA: TGTGCCAGCAGTGGGGGTGCGGGAGCGGTTATGGGGGAGCTGTTTTTT.

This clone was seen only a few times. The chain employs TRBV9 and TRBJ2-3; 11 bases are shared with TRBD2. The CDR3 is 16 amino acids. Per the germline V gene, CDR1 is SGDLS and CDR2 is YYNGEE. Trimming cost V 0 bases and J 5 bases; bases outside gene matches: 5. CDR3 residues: CASSVGSSGGQDTQYF. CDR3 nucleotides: TGTGCCAGCAGCGTAGGCTCTAGCGGGGGGCAAGATACGCAGTATTTT.

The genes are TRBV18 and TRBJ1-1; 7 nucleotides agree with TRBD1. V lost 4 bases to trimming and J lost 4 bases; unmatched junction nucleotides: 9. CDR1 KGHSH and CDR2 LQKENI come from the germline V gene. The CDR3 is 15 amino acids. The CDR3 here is CASSLQQGTGTEAFF. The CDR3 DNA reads TGTGCCAGCTCACTTCAACAGGGGACGGGCACTGAAGCTTTCTTT.